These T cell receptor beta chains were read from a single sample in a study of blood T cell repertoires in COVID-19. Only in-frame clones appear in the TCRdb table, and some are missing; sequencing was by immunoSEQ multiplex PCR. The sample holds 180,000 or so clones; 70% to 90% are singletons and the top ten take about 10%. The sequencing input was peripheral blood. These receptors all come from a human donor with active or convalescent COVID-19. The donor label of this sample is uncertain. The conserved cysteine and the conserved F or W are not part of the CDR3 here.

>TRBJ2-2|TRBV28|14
ASSFRLRGNTGELF
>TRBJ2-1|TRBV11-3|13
ASSEGLAGGREQF
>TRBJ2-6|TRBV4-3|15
ASSQDHLGAGANVLT
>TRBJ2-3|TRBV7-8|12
ASNDRRSTDTQY
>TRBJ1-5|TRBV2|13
ASSRTGEGNQPQH
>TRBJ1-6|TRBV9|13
ASSSTGTANSPLH
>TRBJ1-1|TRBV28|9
ASSGTAEAF
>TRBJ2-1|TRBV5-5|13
ASSFGLAGSNEQF
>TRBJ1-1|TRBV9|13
ASTKGQGPNTEAF
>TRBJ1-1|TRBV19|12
ASSSIQGNTEAF
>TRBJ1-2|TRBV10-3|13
AISESMFGSTGYT
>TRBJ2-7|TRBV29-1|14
SVERPGQAPLREQY
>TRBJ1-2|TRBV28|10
ASKGAEYGYT
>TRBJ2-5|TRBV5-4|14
ASSSRLAGGKETQY
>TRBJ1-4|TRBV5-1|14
ASSFSGTGLGEKLF
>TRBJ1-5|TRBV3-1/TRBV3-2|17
ASSQGLSPPPSTNLPQH
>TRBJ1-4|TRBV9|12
ASSVDGINEKLF
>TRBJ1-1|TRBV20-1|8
SAGTAEAF
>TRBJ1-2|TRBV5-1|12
ASSEPQGGYGYT
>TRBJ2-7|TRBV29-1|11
SGIAGNSYEQY
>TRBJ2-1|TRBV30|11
AWSGSAAGEQF
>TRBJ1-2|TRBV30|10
AWSLPGGGYT
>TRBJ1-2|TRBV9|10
ASSSRTGAYT
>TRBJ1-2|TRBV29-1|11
SVPIFTGYGYT
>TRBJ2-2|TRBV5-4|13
ASSLFGSGAGELF
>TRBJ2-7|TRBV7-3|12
ASSSLGGGDEQY
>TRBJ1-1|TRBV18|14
ASSLKTGAGNTEAF
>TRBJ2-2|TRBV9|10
AYRGNTGELF
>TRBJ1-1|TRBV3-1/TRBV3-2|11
ASSQRVNTEAF
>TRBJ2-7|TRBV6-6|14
ASSYSAAGGRHEQY
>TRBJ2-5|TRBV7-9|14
ASSLTSGEVQETQY